These 30 T cell receptor beta chains came from one sample sequenced in a study of blood T cell repertoires in COVID-19. The table came from immunoSEQ multiplex PCR; TCRdb's copy has only in-frame clones and leaves some out. The sample lists 90,000 to 120,000 clones; 88% were seen once. Sequenced input: peripheral blood. These TCRs come from a middle-aged man with active or convalescent COVID-19.

The chain joins TRBV23-1 to TRBJ2-7, with D unresolved. TRBV23-1 belongs to the ORF category, with a function that is uncertain. The CDR3 contains 16 residues. Trimming took 2 bases from V and 0 from J, leaving 14 bases between them. CDR3 bases: TGCGCCAGCAGTCAACTACGACACCTGAGCTCCTACGAGCAGTACTTC. Translation gives CASSQLRHLSSYEQYF.

The CDR3 region has the DNA TGTGCCAGCTCACCTATAGCGGGAGGGCCTATAGGAGCGAATGAGCAGTTCTTC. Protein product: CASSPIAGGPIGANEQFF. The genes are TRBV18 and TRBJ2-1; TRBD2 matches 11 bases. V lost 3 bases and J lost 7; bases outside the gene matches: 14. Germline V gene lookup returns CDR1 KGHSH and CDR2 LQKENI. The CDR3 is made up of 18 amino acids.

This clone has a handful of counts. This chain links TRBV29-1 with TRBJ1-1; D not resolved. Looked up from germline, CDR1 is SQVTM and CDR2 is ANQGSEA. V was shortened by 3 bases and J by 3 bases, with 17 bases between the two germline ends. The CDR3 extends over 15 amino acids. The CDR3 region has the DNA TGCAGCGTTGATCTGCTCGGGATCGGAGACACTGAAGCTTTCTTT. Its translation: CSVDLLGIGDTEAFF.

V usage is TRBV10-3 and J usage is TRBJ2-7, with D tentatively TRBD1 (6 bases). The germline V gene encodes CDR1 ENHRY and CDR2 SYGVKD. Trimming stripped 6 bases from V and 0 bases from J, with 12 bases between. CDR3 length equals 14 residues. In DNA form, the CDR3 reads TGTGCCATCAGAGCCCGACAGGACTCCTACGAGCAGTACTTC. As protein: CAIRARQDSYEQYF.

The V call is TRBV5-1, the J call TRBJ2-2; possibly TRBD2 for D (6 bases). The V end was cut by 0 bases, the J end by 4 bases, with 10 bases between. Germline CDR1 SGHRS, CDR2 YFSETQ. The CDR3 is made up of 15 amino acids. CDR3 residues: CASSLGGRSTGELFF. The DNA for the CDR3 is TGCGCCAGCAGCTTGGGAGGGAGGAGCACCGGGGAGCTGTTTTTT.

The chain carries TRBV5-4 and TRBJ1-2; possibly TRBD1 for D (5 bases). CDR1 and CDR2 (germline): SGHNT, YYREEE (reference sequence). CDR3 size: 13 residues. V was trimmed by 1 base and J by 5 bases, leaving 9 bases between them. CDR3 in DNA: TGTGCCAGCAGCTTGTTCCAGGGTTATGGCTACACCTTC. Translation gives CASSLFQGYGYTF.

The rearrangement joins TRBV6-2 or TRBV6-3 to TRBJ1-2, with 8 bases lining up with TRBD1. CDR1 and CDR2 from the germline V gene are MNHEY and SVGEGT. This CDR3 contains 17 residues. Losses at the gene ends were 0 bases for V and 3 bases for J; bases not matched to a gene: 9. The CDR3 sequence is CASSYSISGGLDYGYTF. The CDR3 DNA sequence: TGTGCCAGCAGTTACTCCATCTCAGGGGGCTTGGACTATGGCTACACCTTC.

The rearrangement joins TRBV19 to TRBJ1-1, with D maybe TRBD1 (6 bases). The CDR3 spans 15 residues. Germline V gene sequence: CDR1 LNHDA, CDR2 SQIVND (reference sequence). V was pared by 6 bases and J by 5 bases, with 19 bases between. The CDR3 is CASSRDKPVETEAFF. The CDR3 coding sequence is TGTGCCAGTAGCCGGGACAAACCGGTGGAGACTGAAGCTTTCTTT.

The CDR3 spells CASSGALGEQFF. The CDR3 coding sequence is TGCGCCAGCAGTGGAGCCCTCGGGGAGCAGTTCTTC. The chain uses TRBV10-1 and TRBJ2-1; D unresolved. The CDR3 sequence is 12 residues long. Deletions cut 4 bases from V and 10 bases from J, with 11 bases between. CDR1 WNHNN and CDR2 SYGVQD come from the germline V gene (reference sequence).

CDR3 nucleotides: TGTGCCTGGATCCTAGAGGGCTATGGCTACACCTTC. Its translation: CAWILEGYGYTF. The chain is built from TRBV30 and TRBJ1-2; no clear D. V was shortened by 4 bases and J by 4 bases, with 10 bases between the two germline ends. In germline, CDR1 is GTSNPN, CDR2 SVGIG (reference sequence). CDR3 length equals 12 residues.

The rearrangement uses TRBV2 and TRBJ2-2, with 8 bases fitting TRBD1. The germline V gene encodes CDR1 SNHLY and CDR2 FYNNEI. CDR3 length: 17 residues. Unmatched junction bases numbered 13, after V lost 5 bases and J lost 5 bases. The CDR3 bases are TGTGCCAGCAGTTCAGGGGGCTTTTATCTGGGAACCGGGGAGCTGTTTTTT. This codes for CASSSGGFYLGTGELFF.

V and J are TRBV28 and TRBJ1-2, with TRBD1 matching over 8 bases. The CDR3 is made up of 13 amino acids. The V gene end was trimmed by 2 bases and the J gene end by 6 bases; junction bases not matched to a gene: 2. Germline assignment: CDR1 MDHEN and CDR2 SYDVKM. The CDR3 sequence is CASSLQGAHGYTF. The CDR3 DNA reads as TGTGCCAGCAGTTTACAGGGGGCGCATGGCTACACCTTC.

The rearrangement joins TRBV18 to TRBJ2-1; D is uncertain. This CDR3 contains 13 residues. V lost 3 bases and J 5 bases, leaving 8 bases between the germline ends. CDR1 and CDR2 from the germline V gene are KGHSH and LQKENI. The CDR3: CASSPLSDNEQFF. The CDR3 nucleotides read TGTGCCAGCTCACCGCTAAGCGACAATGAGCAGTTCTTC. Based on the CDR3 plus reference TRBV18 and TRBJ2-1, the full variable domain is NAGVMQNPRHLVRRRGQEARLRCSPMKGHSHVYWYRQLPEEGLKFMVYLQKENIIDESGMPKERFSAEFPKEGPSILRIQQVVRGDSAAYFCASSPLSDNEQFFGPGTRLTVL.

The J gene is TRBJ1-2, the V gene TRBV27; TRBD1 aligns across 8 bases. CDR1 and CDR2 (germline): MNHEY, SMNVEV (reference sequence). This CDR3 spans 15 amino acids. The V segment lost 0 bases and the J segment 7 bases; nucleotides outside the gene matches: 7. DNA for the CDR3: TGTGCCAGCAGTTTATCGGGCAGGGGGCAGGGTGGCTACACCTTC. Translated: CASSLSGRGQGGYTF.

The rearrangement joins TRBV4-3 to TRBJ1-5, with TRBD1 matching over 10 bases. Germline trimming cut 3 bases from V and 5 bases from J; bases unmatched to any gene: 7. Looked up from germline, CDR1 is LGHNA and CDR2 is YSLEER. The CDR3 has 16 amino acids. CDR3 bases: TGCGCCAGCAGCCAGGGGGCCGGGACAGGGGATCAGCCCCAGCATTTT. Residues: CASSQGAGTGDQPQHF.

The V gene is TRBV7-8, the J gene TRBJ2-5; the match to TRBD2 covers 8 bases. The V gene end was trimmed by 4 bases and the J gene end by 4 bases; junction bases not matched to a gene: 8. CDR3 size: 15 residues. Germline assignment: CDR1 SGHVS and CDR2 FQNEAQ. As DNA, the CDR3 is TGTGCCAGCAGCTCCATCTTAGCGGGAAGAGAGACCCAGTACTTC. Amino acid sequence: CASSSILAGRETQYF.

This chain connects TRBV5-5 to TRBJ1-6; D may be TRBD1 (5 bases). The V and J ends lost 5 bases and 5 bases respectively, with 17 bases between them. From germline, CDR1 is SGHKS and CDR2 YYEKEE (reference sequence). This CDR3 comprises 16 residues. CDR3 sequence reads: CASSFDSRTDNSPLHF. The CDR3 DNA reads TGTGCCAGCAGTTTTGACAGCCGGACGGATAATTCACCCCTCCACTTT.

This chain links TRBV5-1 with TRBJ2-2; a weak D match, TRBD2 (6 bases). CDR1 and CDR2 (germline): SGHRS, YFSETQ. Trimming took off 7 bases at V and 0 bases at J, with 13 bases between the two ends. This CDR3 comprises 15 residues. DNA for the CDR3: TGCGCCAGCTCCCCAGCGGGTACGAACACCGGGGAGCTGTTTTTT. Encoded protein: CASSPAGTNTGELFF.

This clone came up once. The gene calls are TRBV5-1 and TRBJ2-1; D is unresolved. The V end was cut by 3 bases, the J end by 4 bases, with 14 bases between. Germline V gives CDR1 SGHRS, CDR2 YFSETQ. The CDR3 spans 15 residues. The DNA of the CDR3 is TGCGCCAGCAGCTCAGGAATTCGAGAGTACAATGAGCAGTTCTTC. It is translated as CASSSGIREYNEQFF.

The chain carries TRBV4-1 and TRBJ2-3; the match to TRBD1 covers 7 bases. V lost 3 bases and J lost 0; bases outside the gene matches: 6. Germline V CDR1 and CDR2: MGHRA, YSYEKL. The CDR3 extends over 16 amino acids. This CDR3 is CASSHAGTASTDTQYF. The CDR3 bases are TGCGCCAGCAGCCATGCCGGGACAGCTAGCACAGATACGCAGTATTTT.

This rearrangement joins TRBV10-3 to TRBJ2-7; D is possibly TRBD1 (5 bases). The CDR3 contains 14 residues. Trimming cost V 0 bases and J 3 bases, with 9 bases left between them. Germline CDR1 is ENHRY and CDR2 is SYGVKD. The CDR3 here is CAISESKGFYEQYF. The CDR3 DNA follows: TGTGCCATCAGTGAGTCGAAGGGGTTCTACGAGCAGTACTTC.

This chain links TRBV15 with TRBJ1-4; 9 positions match TRBD1. Losses at the gene ends were 0 bases for V and 7 bases for J; bases not matched to a gene: 6. Germline CDR1 LNHNV, CDR2 YYDKDF (reference sequence). The CDR3 loop spans 16 amino acids. The CDR3 protein is CATSRDVGTGSEKLFF. The CDR3 region has the DNA TGTGCCACCAGCAGAGATGTAGGGACAGGGAGTGAAAAACTGTTTTTT.

This rearrangement joins TRBV5-1 to TRBJ2-3, with 14 bases aligning to TRBD2. From germline, CDR1 is SGHRS and CDR2 YFSETQ. There are 17 residues in the CDR3. V dropped 4 bases and J dropped 0; count of bases not matched to a gene: 4. CDR3 bases: TGCGCCAGCAGCCCTCGACTAGCGGGAGGGAGCACAGATACGCAGTATTTT. Translating gives CASSPRLAGGSTDTQYF.

The gene calls are TRBV5-4 and TRBJ1-1, with a tentative D call TRBD1 (5 bases). The CDR3 is 15 amino acids. Germline values: CDR1 SGHNT, CDR2 YYREEE (reference sequence). V lost 4 bases and J 0 bases, leaving 13 bases between the germline ends. The CDR3: CASSPGGYMNTEAFF. The DNA of the CDR3 is TGTGCCAGCAGCCCCGGGGGGTACATGAACACTGAAGCTTTCTTT.

This chain connects TRBV20-1 to TRBJ1-1, with D maybe TRBD1 (6 bases). Germline CDR1 DFQATT, CDR2 SNEGSKA (reference sequence). This CDR3 spans 12 amino acids. Trimming took 3 bases from V and 5 from J, leaving 10 bases between them. The chain's CDR3 is CSASLQGTEAFF. CDR3 nucleotide sequence: TGCAGTGCTAGTTTACAGGGAACTGAAGCTTTCTTT.

The chain employs TRBV11-2 and TRBJ2-5, with D possibly being TRBD1 (6 bases). Germline CDR1 reads SGHAT; CDR2 reads FQNNGV. The CDR3 runs 13 residues. Trimming took off 4 bases at V and 5 bases at J, with 11 bases between the two ends. DNA for the CDR3: TGTGCCAGCAGCTCCGGACAGATCGAGACCCAGTACTTC. Its protein product is CASSSGQIETQYF. The variable domain in full, completed from reference TRBV11-2 and TRBJ2-5, reads EAGVAQSPRYKIIEKRQSVAFWCNPISGHATLYWYQQILGQGPKLLIQFQNNGVVDDSQLPKDRFSAERLKGVDSTLKIQPAKLEDSAVYLCASSSGQIETQYFGPGTRLLVL.

This clone has a handful of counts. V usage is TRBV5-1 and J usage is TRBJ1-4; D is possibly TRBD1 (6 bases). The CDR3 loop spans 17 amino acids. Germline-derived CDR1 and CDR2 are SGHRS and YFSETQ. Trimming removed 5 bases from V and 0 bases from J, with 17 bases in between. The CDR3 DNA reads as TGCGCCAGCAGAACTAGCGGACAGCCAGCAACTAATGAAAAACTGTTTTTT. Encoded protein: CASRTSGQPATNEKLFF.

The V and J genes are TRBV11-2 and TRBJ2-7, with 7 nucleotides matching TRBD1. CDR1 and CDR2 (germline): SGHAT, FQNNGV. V shed 6 bases, J shed 2 bases, and the junction held 16 bases outside the gene matches. The CDR3 contains 17 residues. The CDR3 sequence is CASSPISRQGAAYEQYF. Here the CDR3 DNA reads TGTGCCAGCAGTCCTATAAGTAGACAGGGAGCTGCCTACGAGCAGTACTTC.

The J gene is TRBJ1-3, the V gene TRBV9; perhaps TRBD1 as D (5 bases). Trimming shortened V by 0 bases and J by 3 bases, and 13 bases separated the two germline ends. This CDR3 has 16 residues. Germline V lookup: CDR1 SGDLS, CDR2 YYNGEE. The DNA of the CDR3 is TGTGCCAGCAGCGTAGAGAGCGGGGCTATTGGAAACACCATATATTTT. Translation: CASSVESGAIGNTIYF.

The chain uses TRBV5-1 and TRBJ2-5, with D perhaps matching TRBD1 (7 bases). Germline values: CDR1 SGHRS, CDR2 YFSETQ. The CDR3 is 14 residues long. The V and J ends lost 0 bases and 4 bases respectively, with 10 bases between them. CDR3 sequence: CASSLGQGGETQYF. CDR3 nucleotides: TGCGCCAGCAGCTTGGGACAGGGAGGAGAGACCCAGTACTTC.